This T cell receptor beta chain was found in a study of blood T cell repertoires in COVID-19. About the study: Acute-phase and convalescent COVID-19 samples originated in the United States, Italy and Spain. The analysed material was cDNA or gDNA that came from T cells, B-cell-depleted T cells, or PBMCs.

Methods used by the authors: Amplified reference gene primers provided the basis for estimating nucleated cell counts. TCRdb's table, derived via immunoSEQ multiplex PCR, lists solely in-frame clones and lacks some. That table furnishes V, J and clone size, whereas the DNA furnished D and trimming. The sample yields about 360,000 clones, around nine tenths seen once. Followed longitudinally, the Seattle patients had been enrolled during active infection. The sequence was obtained from a woman aged 55 to 70 with COVID-19, enrolled during active disease. The source material was peripheral blood.

CDR3 protein: CASSFLPTGQYEQYF. The CDR3 nucleotides are TGTGCCAGCAGCTTCCTACCGACAGGACAATACGAGCAGTACTTC. The chain employs TRBV5-6 and TRBJ2-7; D perhaps matches TRBD1 (6 bases). CDR3 length: 15 amino acids. Germline CDR1 reads SGHDT; CDR2 reads YYEEEE. The germline V and J ends were trimmed by 2 bases and 4 bases, with 16 bases remaining between them.